The T cell receptor beta chain described here comes from a study of OX40 agonist ivuxolimab in advanced cancers. Study in general: Ivuxolimab, an antibody acting as an agonist of OX40 (CD134), was used to treat patients.

The method was immunoSEQ multiplex PCR; TCRdb's version includes in-frame clones alone and lacks a portion of them. The sample has approximately 58,000 clones, less than 90% seen once; the top ten hold approximately 4.2%. Deletions cut 0 bases from V and 3 bases from J, with 9 bases between. This CDR3 region has 14 residues. CDR1 SGHAT and CDR2 FQNNGV come from the germline V gene. The chain uses TRBV11-2 and TRBJ2-7; possibly TRBD2 for D (5 bases). The input for sequencing was CD4+ or CD8+ T cells sorted from blood, taken in a trial of the OX40 agonist ivuxolimab. The sequence was collected from an adult with an advanced solid tumor such as melanoma, head and neck, liver or kidney cancer. Here the CDR3 DNA reads TGTGCCAGCAGCTTAGATTTCAGCGGCTACGAGCAGTACTTC. Amino acid sequence: CASSLDFSGYEQYF.